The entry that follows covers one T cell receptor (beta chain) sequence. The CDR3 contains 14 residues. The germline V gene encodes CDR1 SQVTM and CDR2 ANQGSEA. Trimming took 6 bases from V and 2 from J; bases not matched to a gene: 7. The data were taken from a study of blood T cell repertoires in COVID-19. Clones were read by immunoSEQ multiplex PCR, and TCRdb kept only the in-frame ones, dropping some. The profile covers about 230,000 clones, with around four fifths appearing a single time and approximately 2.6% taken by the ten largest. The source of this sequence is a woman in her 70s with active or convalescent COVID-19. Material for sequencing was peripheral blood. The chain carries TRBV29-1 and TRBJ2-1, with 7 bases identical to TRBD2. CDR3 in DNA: TGCAGCGTATTTGGGGGAGGGCCCTACAATGAGCAGTTCTTC. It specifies CSVFGGGPYNEQFF.